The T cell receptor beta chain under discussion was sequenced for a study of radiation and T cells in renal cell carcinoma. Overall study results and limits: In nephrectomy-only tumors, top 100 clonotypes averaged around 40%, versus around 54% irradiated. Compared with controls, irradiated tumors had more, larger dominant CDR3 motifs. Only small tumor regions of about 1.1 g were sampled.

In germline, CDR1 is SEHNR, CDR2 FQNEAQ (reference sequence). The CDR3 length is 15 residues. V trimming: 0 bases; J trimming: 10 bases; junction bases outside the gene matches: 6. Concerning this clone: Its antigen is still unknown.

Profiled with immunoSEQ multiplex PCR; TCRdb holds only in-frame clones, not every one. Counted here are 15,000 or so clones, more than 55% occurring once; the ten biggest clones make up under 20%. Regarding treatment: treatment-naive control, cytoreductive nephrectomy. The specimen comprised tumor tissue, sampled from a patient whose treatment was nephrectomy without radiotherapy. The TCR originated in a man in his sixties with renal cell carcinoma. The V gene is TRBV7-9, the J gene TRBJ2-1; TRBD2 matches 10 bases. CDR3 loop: CASSLASGGAGEQFF. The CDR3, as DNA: TGTGCCAGCAGCTTAGCCAGCGGGGGGGCTGGAGAGCAGTTCTTC. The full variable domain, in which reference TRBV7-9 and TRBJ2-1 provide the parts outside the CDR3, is DTGVSQNPRHKITKRGQNVTFRCDPISEHNRLYWYRQTLGQGPEFLTYFQNEAQLEKSRLLSDRFSAERPKGSFSTLEIQRTEQGDSAMYLCASSLASGGAGEQFFGPGTRLTVL.